The 16 T cell receptor beta chains reported below all come from one sample, sequenced in a study of T-cell reconstitution after alpha-beta-depleted transplantation in children. A TCRbeta library incorporating unique molecular identifiers was prepared. TCRdb reprocessed the PCR reads via MiXCR and lists one record per CDR3 protein. The sample yields some 640,000 distinct CDR3 sequences, 16% seen once. The input for sequencing was PBMCs from the stem cell graft donor, taken from the stem cell graft. These TCRs come from a human donor who donated a stem cell graft to a child with acute myeloid leukemia.

The sample holds a few counts of this clonotype. The chain uses TRBV7-9 and TRBJ2-5, with 11 bases that match TRBD2. The germline V gene has CDR1 SEHNR and CDR2 FQNEAQ (reference sequence). After removal of 3 bases from V and 5 bases from J, the junction contained 5 bases not matched to a gene. The CDR3 covers 15 residues. As DNA, the CDR3 is TGTGCCAGCAGCTTTAGCGGGGGGGCCGAGGAGACCCAGTACTTC. This codes for CASSFSGGAEETQYF.

This clonotype was counted at least ten times. This chain links TRBV5-1 with TRBJ2-7; TRBD2 is a possible D gene (7 bases). The CDR3 length is 14 residues. Deletions cut 5 bases from V and 1 base from J, with 13 bases between. Looked up from germline, CDR1 is SGHRS and CDR2 is YFSETQ. The CDR3, as DNA: TGCGCCAGCAGACAACAGGGAGGGTCCTACGAGCAGTACTTC. Protein sequence: CASRQQGGSYEQYF.

The chain employs TRBV7-9 and TRBJ1-6; the D is unclear. The V gene's germline CDR1 is SEHNR and CDR2 FQNEAQ (reference sequence). The CDR3 sequence is 16 residues long. V was cut by 8 bases and J by 8 bases, with 22 bases left in between. Written as DNA, the CDR3 is TGTGCCAGCTACTCGGAAGGGCATAACCAGCATTCACCCCTCCACTTT. The encoded protein is CASYSEGHNQHSPLHF. Full variable domain (missing parts from reference TRBV7-9 and TRBJ1-6): DTGVSQNPRHKITKRGQNVTFRCDPISEHNRLYWYRQTLGQGPEFLTYFQNEAQLEKSRLLSDRFSAERPKGSFSTLEIQRTEQGDSAMYLCASYSEGHNQHSPLHFGNGTRLTVT.

The sample holds many counts of this clonotype. The gene calls are TRBV20-1 and TRBJ1-2; D uncertain. The CDR3 loop spans 17 amino acids. Trimming pared 6 bases from V and 0 bases from J, leaving 23 bases between. Germline lookup yields CDR1 DFQATT and CDR2 SNEGSKA (reference sequence). Here the CDR3 DNA reads TGCAGTGCCGATTCCGCTGTGTTTTCCCTATCTAACTATGGCTACACCTTC. Residues: CSADSAVFSLSNYGYTF.

There are many counts of this clonotype. This chain uses TRBV29-1 with TRBJ2-7; possibly TRBD2 for D (7 bases). CDR1 and CDR2 from the germline V gene are SQVTM and ANQGSEA. V was pared by 4 bases and J by 4 bases, with 17 bases between. The CDR3 totals 14 residues. As DNA, the CDR3 is TGCAGCGTTGTTGGGGGGGCGCTCCCTTACGAGCAGTACTTC. It codes for CSVVGGALPYEQYF.

This clonotype was detected many times. This chain joins TRBV15 and TRBJ1-1; D is ambiguous. V lost 0 bases and J 1 base, leaving 15 bases between the germline ends. Germline V gene lookup returns CDR1 LNHNV and CDR2 YYDKDF (reference sequence). The CDR3 covers 17 residues. The CDR3: CATSRDRGDIENTEAFF. For the CDR3, the DNA is TGTGCCACCAGCAGAGATCGGGGAGACATTGAGAACACTGAAGCTTTCTTT.

The rearrangement joins TRBV20-1 to TRBJ2-6, with D possibly matching TRBD2 (5 bases). Germline CDR1 DFQATT, CDR2 SNEGSKA (reference sequence). This CDR3 has 18 amino acids. The V gene lost 0 bases and the J gene lost 2 bases, with 17 bases spanning the gap. CDR3 amino acids: CSARDPGERPPGANVLTF. DNA for the CDR3: TGCAGTGCTAGAGATCCCGGGGAAAGGCCTCCTGGGGCCAACGTCCTGACTTTC.

In this sample, this clonotype turned up a few times. The chain joins TRBV5-1 to TRBJ1-1, with 10 bases identical to TRBD1. V lost 0 bases, J lost 7 bases, and 3 bases stayed unmatched. CDR1 is SGHRS and CDR2 is YFSETQ in the germline V gene. There are 14 residues in the CDR3. This CDR3 is CASSLGGQGVEAFF. The CDR3 DNA is TGCGCCAGCAGCTTGGGTGGACAGGGGGTTGAAGCTTTCTTT.

The V call is TRBV4-2, the J call TRBJ2-6; TRBD1 matches at 10 bases. CDR3 length: 18 residues. Germline lookup yields CDR1 LGHNA and CDR2 YNFKEQ. The ends lost 2 bases at V and 2 bases at J; junction bases unmatched: 6. The CDR3 DNA is TGTGCCAGCAGCCAACTCCAGACAGGGGGCCCTGGGGCCAACGTCCTGACTTTC. It codes for CASSQLQTGGPGANVLTF.

This clonotype was seen many times. The CDR3 sequence is CASSLPEGPQHF. The CDR3 region has the DNA TGTGCCAGCAGTTTGCCCGAGGGGCCCCAGCATTTT. The genes are TRBV12-3 or TRBV12-4 and TRBJ1-5; D unresolved. Trimming left V 3 bases short and J 9 bases short, with 9 bases between. The CDR3 length is 12 residues.

The chain links TRBV11-1 to TRBJ1-2, with 9 bases that match TRBD1. Germline CDR1 and CDR2: SGHAT and FQDESV (reference sequence). V shed 5 bases, J shed 4 bases, and the junction held 8 bases outside the gene matches. This CDR3 region has 15 residues. Here the CDR3 reads CASSPTGQGTYGYTF. The CDR3 DNA follows: TGTGCCAGCAGCCCGACGGGACAGGGAACCTATGGCTACACCTTC.

This clonotype was picked up many times. The chain recombines TRBV20-1 with TRBJ2-2; D gene unclear. V lost 5 bases, J lost 4 bases, and 14 bases lay in between. CDR1 DFQATT and CDR2 SNEGSKA come from the germline V gene (reference sequence). CDR3 size: 14 residues. The CDR3: CSAPSPSSTGELFF. The CDR3, as DNA: TGCAGTGCTCCCTCCCCCTCTAGCACCGGGGAGCTGTTTTTT.

This clonotype was found a few times. The chain has TRBV7-2 and TRBJ2-7, with D unresolved. V was trimmed by 7 bases and J by 2 bases, leaving 15 bases between them. CDR1 is SGHTA and CDR2 is FQGNSA in the germline V gene. The CDR3 has 14 amino acids. The CDR3 sequence: CASIPISPTYEQYF. CDR3 in DNA: TGTGCCAGCATCCCAATCAGTCCAACCTACGAGCAGTACTTC.

This clonotype has just a few counts. The chain employs TRBV4-3 and TRBJ2-1, with a tentative D call TRBD1 (6 bases). The CDR3 loop spans 15 amino acids. CDR1 and CDR2 (germline): LGHNA, YSLEER. Deletions cut 4 bases from V and 1 base from J, with 11 bases between. This CDR3 is CASSPGQNSYNEQFF. In nucleotides, the CDR3 is TGCGCCAGCAGCCCAGGACAGAATTCCTACAATGAGCAGTTCTTC.

With respect to this clonotype: This may be a read error, as it is one base from a much larger clone. The rearrangement links TRBV5-5 to TRBJ2-5; D may be TRBD2 (5 bases). In germline, CDR1 is SGHKS, CDR2 YYEKEE (reference sequence). The ends were cut back, 0 bases at V and 1 base at J, with 13 bases in the middle. This CDR3 has 16 amino acids. CDR3 loop: CASSLVWRVGQETQYF. As DNA, the CDR3 is TGTGCCAGCAGCTTGGTTTGGCGGGTGGGCCAAGAGACCCAGTACTTC. Full variable domain (missing parts from reference TRBV5-5 and TRBJ2-5): DAGVTQSPTHLIKTRGQQVTLRCSPISGHKSVSWYQQVLGQGPQFIFQYYEKEERGRGNFPDRFSARQFPNYSSELNVNALLLGDSALYLCASSLVWRVGQETQYFGPGTRLLVL.

This sequence joins TRBV6-5 and TRBJ1-3; D might be TRBD1 (6 bases). In germline, CDR1 is MNHEY, CDR2 SVGAGI. V lost 2 bases, J lost 1 base, and 12 bases lay in between. This CDR3 contains 16 residues. This CDR3 is CASSYRGGLSGNTIYF. The CDR3 nucleotides are TGTGCCAGCAGTTACAGAGGGGGTTTATCTGGAAACACCATATATTTT.